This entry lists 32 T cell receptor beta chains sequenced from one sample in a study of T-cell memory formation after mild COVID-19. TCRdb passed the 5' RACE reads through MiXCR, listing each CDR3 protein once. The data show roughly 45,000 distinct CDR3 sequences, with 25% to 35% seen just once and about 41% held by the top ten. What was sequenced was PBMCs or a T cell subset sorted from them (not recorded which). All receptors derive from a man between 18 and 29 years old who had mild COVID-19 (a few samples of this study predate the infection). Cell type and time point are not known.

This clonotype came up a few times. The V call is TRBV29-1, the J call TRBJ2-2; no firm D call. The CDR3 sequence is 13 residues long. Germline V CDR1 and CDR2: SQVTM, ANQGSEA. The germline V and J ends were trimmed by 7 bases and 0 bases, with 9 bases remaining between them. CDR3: CSARIANTGELFF. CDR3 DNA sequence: TGCAGCGCCCGGATAGCGAACACCGGGGAGCTGTTTTTT.

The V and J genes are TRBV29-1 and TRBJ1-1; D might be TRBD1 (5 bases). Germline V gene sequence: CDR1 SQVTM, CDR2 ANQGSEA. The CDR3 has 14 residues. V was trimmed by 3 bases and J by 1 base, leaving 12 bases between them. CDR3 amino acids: CSVDTTEGNTEAFF. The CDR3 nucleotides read TGCAGCGTTGATACGACAGAGGGGAACACTGAAGCTTTCTTT.

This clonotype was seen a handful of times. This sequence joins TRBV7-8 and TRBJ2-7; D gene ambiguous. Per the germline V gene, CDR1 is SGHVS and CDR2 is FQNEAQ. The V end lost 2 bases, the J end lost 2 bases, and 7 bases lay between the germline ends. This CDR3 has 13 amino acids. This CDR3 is CASSLLGPYEQYV. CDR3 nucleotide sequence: TGTGCCAGCAGCTTACTGGGCCCCTACGAGCAGTACGTC.

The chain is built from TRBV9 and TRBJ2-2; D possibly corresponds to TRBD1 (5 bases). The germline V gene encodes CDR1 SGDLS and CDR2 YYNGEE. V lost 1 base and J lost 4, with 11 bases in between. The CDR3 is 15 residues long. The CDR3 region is CASSVKGLGTGELFF. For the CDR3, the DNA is TGTGCCAGCAGCGTAAAGGGGCTTGGCACCGGGGAGCTGTTTTTT. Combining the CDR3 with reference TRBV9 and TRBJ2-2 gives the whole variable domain DSGVTQTPKHLITATGQRVTLRCSPRSGDLSVYWYQQSLDQGLQFLIQYYNGEERAKGNILERFSAQQFPDLHSELNLSSLELGDSALYFCASSVKGLGTGELFFGEGSRLTVL.

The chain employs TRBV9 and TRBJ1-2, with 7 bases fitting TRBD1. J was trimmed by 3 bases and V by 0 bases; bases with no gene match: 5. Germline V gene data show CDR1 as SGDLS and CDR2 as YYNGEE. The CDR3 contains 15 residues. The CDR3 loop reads CASSVGQGGYYGYTF. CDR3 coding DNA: TGTGCCAGCAGCGTAGGACAGGGAGGTTACTATGGCTACACCTTC.

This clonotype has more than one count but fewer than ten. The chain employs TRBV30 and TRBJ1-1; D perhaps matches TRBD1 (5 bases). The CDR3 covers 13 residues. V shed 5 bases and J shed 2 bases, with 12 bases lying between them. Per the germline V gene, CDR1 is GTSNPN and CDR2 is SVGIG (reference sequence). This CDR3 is CAWDLRGNTEAFF. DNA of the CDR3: TGTGCCTGGGATCTTCGGGGCAACACTGAAGCTTTCTTT. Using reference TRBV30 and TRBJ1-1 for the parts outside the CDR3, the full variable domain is SQTIHQWPATLVQPVGSPLSLECTVEGTSNPNLYWYRQAAGRGLQLLFYSVGIGQISSEVPQNLSASRPQDRQFILSSKKLLLSDSGFYLCAWDLRGNTEAFFGQGTRLTVV.

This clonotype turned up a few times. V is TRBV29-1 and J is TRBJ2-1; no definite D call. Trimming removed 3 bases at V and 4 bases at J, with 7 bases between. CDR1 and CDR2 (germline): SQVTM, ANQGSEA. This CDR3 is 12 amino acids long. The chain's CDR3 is CSVEGSYNEQFF. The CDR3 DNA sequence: TGCAGCGTTGAGGGCAGTTACAATGAGCAGTTCTTC.

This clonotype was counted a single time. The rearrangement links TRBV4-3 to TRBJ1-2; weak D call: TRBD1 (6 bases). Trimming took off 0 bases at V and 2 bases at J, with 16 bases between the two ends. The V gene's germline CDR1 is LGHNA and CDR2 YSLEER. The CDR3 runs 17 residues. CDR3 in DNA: TGCGCCAGCAGCCAAGATGGAGGGGGAGACAGAAACTATGGCTACACCTTC. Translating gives CASSQDGGGDRNYGYTF.

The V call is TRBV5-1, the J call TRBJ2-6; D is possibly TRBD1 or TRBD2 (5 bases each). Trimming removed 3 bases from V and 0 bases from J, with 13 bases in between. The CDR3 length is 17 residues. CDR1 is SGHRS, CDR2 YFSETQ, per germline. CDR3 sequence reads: CASSSRGDVSGANVLTF. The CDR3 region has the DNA TGCGCCAGCAGCTCGCGAGGGGACGTCTCTGGGGCCAACGTCCTGACTTTC.

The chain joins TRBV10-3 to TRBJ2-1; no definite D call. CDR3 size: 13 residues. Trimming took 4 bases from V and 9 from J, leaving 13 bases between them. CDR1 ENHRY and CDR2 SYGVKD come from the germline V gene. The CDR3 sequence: CAISGPTAIEQFF. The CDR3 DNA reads TGTGCCATCAGTGGCCCGACTGCCATTGAGCAGTTCTTC.

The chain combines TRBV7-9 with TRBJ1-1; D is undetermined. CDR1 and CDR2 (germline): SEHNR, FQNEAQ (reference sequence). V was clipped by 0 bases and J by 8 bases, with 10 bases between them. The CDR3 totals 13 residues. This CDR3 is CASSLAPREEAFF. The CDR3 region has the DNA TGTGCCAGCAGCTTAGCCCCTCGGGAGGAAGCTTTCTTT.

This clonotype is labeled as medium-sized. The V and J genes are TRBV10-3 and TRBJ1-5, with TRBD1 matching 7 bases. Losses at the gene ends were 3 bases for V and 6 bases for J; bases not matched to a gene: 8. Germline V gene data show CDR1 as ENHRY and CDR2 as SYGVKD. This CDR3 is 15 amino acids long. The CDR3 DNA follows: TGTGCCATCAGTGATTTTGACAGGGTGGGTCAGCCCCAGCATTTT. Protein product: CAISDFDRVGQPQHF.

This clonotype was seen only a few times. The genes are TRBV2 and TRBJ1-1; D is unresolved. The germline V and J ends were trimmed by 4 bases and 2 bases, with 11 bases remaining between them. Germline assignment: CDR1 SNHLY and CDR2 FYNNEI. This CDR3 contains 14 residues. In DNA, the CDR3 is TGTGCCAGCAGTGTAGTCCAGACAAACACTGAAGCTTTCTTT. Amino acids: CASSVVQTNTEAFF.

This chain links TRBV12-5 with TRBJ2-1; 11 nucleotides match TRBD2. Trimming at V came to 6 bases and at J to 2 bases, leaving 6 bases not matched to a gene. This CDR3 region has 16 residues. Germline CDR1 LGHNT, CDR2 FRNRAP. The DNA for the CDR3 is TGTGCTAGTGGCGCTCCGACTAGCGGGGCCTACAATGAGCAGTTCTTC. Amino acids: CASGAPTSGAYNEQFF.

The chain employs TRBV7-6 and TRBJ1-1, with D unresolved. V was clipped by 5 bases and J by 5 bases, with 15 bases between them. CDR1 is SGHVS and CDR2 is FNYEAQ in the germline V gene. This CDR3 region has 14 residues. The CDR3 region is CASSEGTVGTEAFF. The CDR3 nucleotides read TGTGCCAGCAGCGAGGGTACAGTTGGGACTGAAGCTTTCTTT.

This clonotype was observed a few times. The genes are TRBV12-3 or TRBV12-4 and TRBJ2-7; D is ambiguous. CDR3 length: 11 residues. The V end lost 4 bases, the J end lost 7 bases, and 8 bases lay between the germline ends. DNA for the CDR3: TGTGCCAGCAGTTCGACTGGAGAGCAGTACTTC. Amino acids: CASSSTGEQYF.

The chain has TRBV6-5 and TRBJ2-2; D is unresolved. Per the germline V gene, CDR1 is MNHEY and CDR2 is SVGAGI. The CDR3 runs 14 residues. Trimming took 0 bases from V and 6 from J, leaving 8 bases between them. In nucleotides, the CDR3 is TGTGCCAGCAGTTACTCGGGGAAGGCCGGGGAGCTGTTTTTT. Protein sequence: CASSYSGKAGELFF.

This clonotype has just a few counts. The CDR3 loop reads CASSPTGDTEAFF. In nucleotides, the CDR3 is TGTGCCAGCAGCCCGACAGGAGATACTGAAGCTTTCTTT. The rearrangement uses TRBV6-1 and TRBJ1-1, with D possibly matching TRBD1 (6 bases). The ends were cut back, 6 bases at V and 5 bases at J, with 13 bases in the middle. CDR1 is MNHNS and CDR2 is SASEGT in the germline V gene. This CDR3 has 13 residues.

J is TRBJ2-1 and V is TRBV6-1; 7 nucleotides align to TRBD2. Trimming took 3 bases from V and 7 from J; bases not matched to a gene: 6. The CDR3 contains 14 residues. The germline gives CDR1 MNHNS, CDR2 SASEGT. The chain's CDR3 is CASSEIGRANEQFF. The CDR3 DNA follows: TGTGCCAGCAGTGAGATAGGGAGGGCTAATGAGCAGTTCTTC.

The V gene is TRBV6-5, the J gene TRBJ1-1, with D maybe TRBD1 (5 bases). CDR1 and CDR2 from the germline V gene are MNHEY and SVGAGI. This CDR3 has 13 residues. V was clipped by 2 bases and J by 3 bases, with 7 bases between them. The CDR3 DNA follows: TGTGCCAGCAGTTACGGGGGTGACACTGAAGCTTTCTTT. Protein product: CASSYGGDTEAFF.

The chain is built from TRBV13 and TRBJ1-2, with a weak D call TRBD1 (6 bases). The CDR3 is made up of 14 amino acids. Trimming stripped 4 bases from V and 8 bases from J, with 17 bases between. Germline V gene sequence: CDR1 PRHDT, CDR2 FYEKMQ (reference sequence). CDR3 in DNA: TGTGCCAGCAGCTCAGGGGATTTGCCCTCCGGCTACACCTTC. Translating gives CASSSGDLPSGYTF.

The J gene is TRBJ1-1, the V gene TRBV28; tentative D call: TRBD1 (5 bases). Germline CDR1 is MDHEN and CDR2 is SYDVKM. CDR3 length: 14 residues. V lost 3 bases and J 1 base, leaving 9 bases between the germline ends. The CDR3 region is CASSLEGTNTEAFF. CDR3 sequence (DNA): TGTGCCAGCAGTTTGGAGGGGACGAACACTGAAGCTTTCTTT.

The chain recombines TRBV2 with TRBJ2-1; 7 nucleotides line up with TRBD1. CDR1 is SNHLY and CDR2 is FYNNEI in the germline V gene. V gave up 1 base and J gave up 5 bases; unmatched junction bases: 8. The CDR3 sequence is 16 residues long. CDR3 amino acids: CASSEGLGTEHNEQFF. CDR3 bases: TGTGCCAGCAGTGAAGGGCTCGGGACAGAACACAATGAGCAGTTCTTC.

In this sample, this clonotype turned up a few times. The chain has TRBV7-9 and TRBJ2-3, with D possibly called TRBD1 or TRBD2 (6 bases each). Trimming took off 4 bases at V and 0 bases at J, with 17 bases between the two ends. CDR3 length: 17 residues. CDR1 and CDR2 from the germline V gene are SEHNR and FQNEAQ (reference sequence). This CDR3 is CASSWFNGGPSTDTQYF. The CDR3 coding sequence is TGTGCCAGCAGCTGGTTTAACGGGGGCCCTAGCACAGATACGCAGTATTTT.

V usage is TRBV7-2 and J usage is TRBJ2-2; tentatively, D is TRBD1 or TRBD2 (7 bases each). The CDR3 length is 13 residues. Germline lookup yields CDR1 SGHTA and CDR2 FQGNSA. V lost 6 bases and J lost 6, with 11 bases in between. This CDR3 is CASSPGGAGELFF. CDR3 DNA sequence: TGTGCCAGCAGTCCAGGGGGGGCCGGGGAGCTGTTTTTT.

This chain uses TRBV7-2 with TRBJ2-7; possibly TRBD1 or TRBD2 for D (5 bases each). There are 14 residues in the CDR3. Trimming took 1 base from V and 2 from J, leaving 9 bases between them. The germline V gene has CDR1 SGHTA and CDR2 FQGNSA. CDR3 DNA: TGTGCCAGCAGCTTAGGACTGGGGGCCTACGAGCAGTACTTC. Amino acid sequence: CASSLGLGAYEQYF.

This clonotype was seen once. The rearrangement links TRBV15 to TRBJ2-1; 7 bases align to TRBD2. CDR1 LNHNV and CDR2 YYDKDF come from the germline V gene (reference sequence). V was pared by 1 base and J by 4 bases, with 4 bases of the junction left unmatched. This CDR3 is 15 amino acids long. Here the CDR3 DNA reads TGTGCCACCAGCAGAGGAGCGGGGAATTACAATGAGCAGTTCTTC. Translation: CATSRGAGNYNEQFF.

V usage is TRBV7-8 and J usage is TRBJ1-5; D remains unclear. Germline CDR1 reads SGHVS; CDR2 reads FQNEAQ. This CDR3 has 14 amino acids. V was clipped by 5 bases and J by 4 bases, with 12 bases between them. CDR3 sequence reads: CASSPQRGNQPQHF. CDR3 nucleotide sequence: TGTGCCAGCAGCCCACAGCGGGGTAATCAGCCCCAGCATTTT.

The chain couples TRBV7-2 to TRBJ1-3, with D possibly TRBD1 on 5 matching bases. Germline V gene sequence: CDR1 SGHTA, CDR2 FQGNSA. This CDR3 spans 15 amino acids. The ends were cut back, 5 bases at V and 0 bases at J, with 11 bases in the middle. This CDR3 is CASSHGASSGNTIYF. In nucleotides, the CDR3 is TGTGCCAGCAGCCACGGGGCCAGCTCTGGAAACACCATATATTTT.

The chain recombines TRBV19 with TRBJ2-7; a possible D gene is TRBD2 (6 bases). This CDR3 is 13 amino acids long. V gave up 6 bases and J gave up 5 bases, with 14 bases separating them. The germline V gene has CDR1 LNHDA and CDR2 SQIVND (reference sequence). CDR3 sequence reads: CASSAGTFNEQYV. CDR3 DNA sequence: TGTGCCAGTAGCGCCGGGACTTTCAACGAGCAGTACGTC.

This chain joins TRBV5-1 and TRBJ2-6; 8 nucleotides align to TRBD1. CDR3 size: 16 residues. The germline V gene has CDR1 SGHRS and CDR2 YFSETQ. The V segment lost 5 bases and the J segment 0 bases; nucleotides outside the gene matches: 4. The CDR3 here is CASRPGGASGANVLTF. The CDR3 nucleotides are TGCGCCAGCAGACCAGGGGGCGCCTCTGGGGCCAACGTCCTGACTTTC.

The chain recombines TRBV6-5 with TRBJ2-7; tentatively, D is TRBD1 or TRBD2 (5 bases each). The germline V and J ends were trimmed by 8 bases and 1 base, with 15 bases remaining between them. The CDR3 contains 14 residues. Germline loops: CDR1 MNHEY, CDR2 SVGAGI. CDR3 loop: CASALGVGSYEQYV. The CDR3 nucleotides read TGTGCCAGCGCTCTGGGGGTAGGTTCCTACGAGCAGTACGTC.